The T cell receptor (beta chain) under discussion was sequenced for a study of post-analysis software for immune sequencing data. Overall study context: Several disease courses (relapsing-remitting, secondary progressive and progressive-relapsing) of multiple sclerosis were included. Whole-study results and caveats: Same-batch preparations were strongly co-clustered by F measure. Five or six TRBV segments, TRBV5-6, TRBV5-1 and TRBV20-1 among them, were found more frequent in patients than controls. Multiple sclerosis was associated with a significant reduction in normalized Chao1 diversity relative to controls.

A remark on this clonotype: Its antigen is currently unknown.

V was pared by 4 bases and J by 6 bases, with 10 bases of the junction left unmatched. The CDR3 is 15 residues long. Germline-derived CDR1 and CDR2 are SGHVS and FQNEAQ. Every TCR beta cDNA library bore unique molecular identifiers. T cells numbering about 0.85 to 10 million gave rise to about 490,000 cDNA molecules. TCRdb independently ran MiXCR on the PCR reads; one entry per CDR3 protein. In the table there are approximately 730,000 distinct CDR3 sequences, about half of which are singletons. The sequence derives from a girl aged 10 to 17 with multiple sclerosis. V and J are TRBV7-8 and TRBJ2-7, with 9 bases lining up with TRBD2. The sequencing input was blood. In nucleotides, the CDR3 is TGTGCCAGCAGCTCCCGGCTAGCGGGGCTCGGCGAGCAGTACTTC. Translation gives CASSSRLAGLGEQYF.